Below, 17 T cell receptor beta chains from the same sample are listed, as sequenced in a study of cytomegalovirus exposure and HLA in healthy donors. This PCR relied on a set of 60 Vbeta primers and 13 Jbeta primers. Some clones are missing from TCRdb's copy, which holds only in-frame ones; the method was immunoSEQ multiplex PCR. The profile shows about 240,000 clones, about three quarters of them singletons. The sequenced sample consisted of PBMCs. The receptors stem from a boy aged 5 to 17 in good health and CMV-seronegative.

The chain recombines TRBV28 with TRBJ2-7, with a weak D call TRBD2 (6 bases). Germline CDR1 and CDR2: MDHEN and SYDVKM. The CDR3 consists of 15 residues. V was clipped by 2 bases and J by 3 bases, with 14 bases between them. This CDR3 is CASSLVEGFVYEQYF. In DNA form, the CDR3 reads TGTGCCAGCAGTTTAGTGGAGGGCTTCGTCTACGAGCAGTACTTC.

The V gene is TRBV11-3, the J gene TRBJ2-1, with 14 bases aligning to TRBD2. With 5 bases clipped from V and 6 bases from J, the junction kept 12 bases outside the gene matches. In germline, CDR1 is SGHNT, CDR2 YENEEA. CDR3 length equals 18 residues. The CDR3 DNA follows: TGTGCCAGCAGCAAACTCCCCGGGACTAGCGGGAGACGCAATGAGCAGTTCTTC. Its translation is CASSKLPGTSGRRNEQFF.

Here the CDR3 reads CSSLGGTLNTEAFF. The CDR3 DNA sequence: TGCAGCTCCTTGGGCGGGACCCTGAACACTGAAGCTTTCTTT. The rearrangement links TRBV29-1 to TRBJ1-1; possible D gene TRBD1, 5 bases. The CDR3 consists of 14 residues. The germline V gene has CDR1 SQVTM and CDR2 ANQGSEA. Trimming removed 8 bases from V and 0 bases from J, with 16 bases in between.

The CDR3 loop reads CASSDGIDISNQPQHF. Here the CDR3 DNA reads TGTGCCAGCAGTGACGGTATTGACATTAGCAATCAGCCCCAGCATTTT. The chain carries TRBV6-4 and TRBJ1-5; D is ambiguous. The length of the CDR3 is 16 residues. CDR1 MRHNA and CDR2 SNTAGT come from the germline V gene. Between the trimmed V and J ends, which lost 2 bases and 0 bases, there was a span of 11 bases.

The rearrangement uses TRBV11-3 and TRBJ2-7; 8 nucleotides line up with TRBD1. V was pared by 1 base and J by 6 bases, with 5 bases of the junction left unmatched. The CDR3 is 14 amino acids. Germline CDR1 and CDR2: SGHNT and YENEEA. CDR3 sequence reads: CASSLGDRSLEQYF. For the CDR3, the DNA is TGTGCCAGCAGCTTAGGGGACAGGAGTCTCGAGCAGTACTTC. Using reference TRBV11-3 and TRBJ2-7 for the parts outside the CDR3, the full variable domain is EAGVVQSPRYKIIEKKQPVAFWCNPISGHNTLYWYLQNLGQGPELLIRYENEEAVDDSQLPKDRFSAERLKGVDSTLKIQPAELGDSAVYLCASSLGDRSLEQYFGPGTRLTVT.

V usage is TRBV5-1 and J usage is TRBJ2-2, with a tentative D call TRBD1 (5 bases). Trimming took 4 bases from V and 6 from J, leaving 10 bases between them. This CDR3 has 13 residues. Germline V gene lookup returns CDR1 SGHRS and CDR2 YFSETQ. CDR3 residues: CASSETEAGELFF. CDR3 coding DNA: TGCGCCAGCAGCGAGACAGAGGCCGGGGAGCTGTTTTTT.

The rearrangement uses TRBV6-1 and TRBJ2-1; the D gene is possibly TRBD2 (5 bases). The CDR3 extends over 14 amino acids. Trimming stripped 8 bases from V and 2 bases from J, with 13 bases between. CDR1 and CDR2 (germline): MNHNS, SASEGT. Written as DNA, the CDR3 is TGTGCCAGCCATCCCGCCGGGACCTACAATGAGCAGTTCTTC. It specifies CASHPAGTYNEQFF.

This clone was recorded once. The chain combines TRBV5-1 with TRBJ1-5; D is unclear. CDR3 length equals 13 residues. In germline, CDR1 is SGHRS, CDR2 YFSETQ. Trimming cost V 0 bases and J 7 bases, with 8 bases left between them. CDR3 protein: CASSLAGRQPQHF. In DNA form, the CDR3 reads TGCGCCAGCAGCTTGGCAGGAAGGCAGCCCCAGCATTTT.

The chain carries TRBV27 and TRBJ1-3; 8 nucleotides line up with TRBD1. Germline CDR1 is MNHEY and CDR2 is SMNVEV (reference sequence). J lost 4 bases, V lost 2 bases, and 4 bases had no gene match. This CDR3 spans 15 amino acids. CDR3 in amino acids: CASSLRQGAGNTIYF. For the CDR3, the DNA is TGTGCCAGCAGTTTACGCCAGGGGGCAGGAAACACCATATATTTT.

This chain connects TRBV6-1 to TRBJ2-7, with 10 bases lining up with TRBD1. From germline, CDR1 is MNHNS and CDR2 SASEGT. There are 15 residues in the CDR3. Trimming removed 6 bases from V and 3 bases from J; junction bases left unmatched: 8. The CDR3 region has the DNA TGTGCCAGCAGCGAATACCGGGACAGGGGCTACGAGCAGTACTTC. This gives the protein CASSEYRDRGYEQYF.

This clone was recorded once. The CDR3 bases are TGTGCCAGCAGTTACACCACAGGGGGCAATGAGCAGTTCTTC. This encodes CASSYTTGGNEQFF. This chain uses TRBV6-5 with TRBJ2-1; 8 positions agree with TRBD1. The V gene end was trimmed by 2 bases and the J gene end by 6 bases; junction bases not matched to a gene: 3. The CDR3 has 14 amino acids. CDR1 and CDR2 (germline): MNHEY, SVGAGI.

The chain employs TRBV10-1 and TRBJ2-2, with 7 nucleotides matching TRBD1. The ends lost 3 bases at V and 3 bases at J; junction bases unmatched: 1. CDR1 and CDR2 (germline): WNHNN, SYGVQD (reference sequence). The CDR3 length is 14 residues. The CDR3 nucleotides read TGCGCCAGCAGTGACACAGGGGACACCGGGGAGCTGTTTTTT. This translates into CASSDTGDTGELFF.

A few counts support this clone. The chain joins TRBV5-1 to TRBJ2-7, with no clear D. V lost 0 bases and J 0 bases, leaving 10 bases between the germline ends. The CDR3 contains 15 residues. Looked up from germline, CDR1 is SGHRS and CDR2 is YFSETQ. The CDR3 region has the DNA TGCGCCAGCAGCTTGGTTCAGGCCCACTCCTACGAGCAGTACTTC. Protein: CASSLVQAHSYEQYF.

A single count supports this clone. The rearrangement uses TRBV15 and TRBJ1-2; 9 bases map to TRBD1. Germline V gene data show CDR1 as LNHNV and CDR2 as YYDKDF (reference sequence). The CDR3 has 16 amino acids. Trimming at V came to 1 base and at J to 4 bases, leaving 7 bases not matched to a gene. The CDR3 loop is CATSRASTGGVYGYTF. In nucleotides, the CDR3 is TGTGCCACCAGCAGAGCCTCAACAGGGGGCGTCTATGGCTACACCTTC.

The chain recombines TRBV6-1 with TRBJ1-1; TRBD1 matches at 8 bases. Germline V gene data show CDR1 as MNHNS and CDR2 as SASEGT. The CDR3 consists of 14 residues. The junction had 3 bases not matched to a gene; V was cut back by 3 bases and J by 3 bases. The CDR3 bases are TGTGCCAGCAGTGACAGGGGGCTATACACTGAAGCTTTCTTT. Its translation: CASSDRGLYTEAFF.

In regard to this clone: At the DNA level, this CDR3 is encoded by other sequences in the same sample as well. The V and J genes are TRBV7-9 and TRBJ1-2; possibly TRBD1 for D (5 bases). V lost 5 bases to trimming and J lost 4 bases, with 11 bases between them. This CDR3 has 13 residues. Germline CDR1 reads SEHNR; CDR2 reads FQNEAQ (reference sequence). CDR3 bases: TGTGCCAGCAGCCCTCGGGGGGTCTATGGCTACACCTTC. Its protein is CASSPRGVYGYTF.

The chain carries TRBV4-2 and TRBJ2-7; 11 nucleotides agree with TRBD2. The ends lost 5 bases at V and 3 bases at J; junction bases unmatched: 6. This CDR3 has 15 residues. Germline V gene lookup returns CDR1 LGHNA and CDR2 YNFKEQ. CDR3: CASSETSGRSYEQYF. In nucleotides, the CDR3 is TGTGCCAGCAGCGAAACTAGCGGGAGAAGCTACGAGCAGTACTTC.